The following is a T cell receptor beta chain sequence with its context. Its antigen remains unidentified. Time point reported: week 47, end of study. Vaccinated patients received 300 ug of mutant IDH1 20-mer peptide per dose, with topical imiquimod. The germline V gene encodes CDR1 LNHDA and CDR2 SQIVND (reference sequence). Trimming removed 8 bases from V and 2 bases from J, with 13 bases in between. The CDR3 loop spans 14 amino acids. This sample was taken from a study of a mutant IDH1 vaccine in newly diagnosed glioma. Using immunoSEQ multiplex PCR, the repertoire was profiled, and TCRdb retains in-frame clones only, with some absent. The data contain around 84,000 clones, 81% of them singletons.

V is TRBV19 and J is TRBJ2-1; D perhaps matches TRBD2 (6 bases). This receptor was obtained from a man in his forties with glioma. Sequenced here: PBMCs, sampled from a glioma patient whose treatment included an IDH1 peptide vaccine. The CDR3 sequence is CASASGTAYNEQFF. The CDR3 nucleotides read TGTGCCAGTGCCTCCGGGACTGCCTACAATGAGCAGTTCTTC.